This T cell receptor beta chain was captured in a study of blood T cell repertoires in COVID-19. A Seattle source enrolled patients during active infection and followed them longitudinally. TCRdb's copy holds only in-frame clones and misses some; the assay was immunoSEQ multiplex PCR. The repertoire has 450,000 or so clones, approximately 92% of them found once; the top ten carry over 0.7%. Source material: peripheral blood. The sequence came from a man younger than 30 with COVID-19, enrolled during active disease.

CDR3: CASSVAWAGYNEQFF. In DNA, the CDR3 is TGTGCCAGCAGCGTAGCCTGGGCAGGTTACAATGAGCAGTTCTTC. The V gene is TRBV9, the J gene TRBJ2-1; no reliable D call. CDR3 length: 15 residues. The germline CDR1 and CDR2 sequences are SGDLS and YYNGEE. Deletions cut 0 bases from V and 4 bases from J, with 11 bases between.